One sample yielded the 7 T cell receptor beta chains listed below, sequenced in a study of T-cell memory formation after mild COVID-19. TCRdb analysed the 5' RACE reads with MiXCR anew, one entry per CDR3 protein. The repertoire consists of approximately 45,000 distinct CDR3 sequences, with approximately 7% occurring once and the leading ten covering less than 0.95%. The sequencing sample was made of PBMCs or a T cell subset sorted from them (not recorded which). The receptor set was obtained from an adult who had mild COVID-19 (a few samples of this study predate the infection). Cell type and time point are not known.

This clonotype appeared many times. The chain is built from TRBV12-3 or TRBV12-4 and TRBJ1-2; 8 positions agree with TRBD1. V was pared by 6 bases and J by 4 bases, with 10 bases of the junction left unmatched. The CDR3 runs 15 residues. This CDR3 is CASRSGQGASYGYTF. Written as DNA, the CDR3 is TGTGCCAGCAGATCAGGACAGGGTGCTTCCTATGGCTACACCTTC.

This clonotype was recorded at least ten times. The CDR3 here is CASSQLAGGTDTQYF. Written as DNA, the CDR3 is TGTGCCAGCAGTCAACTAGCGGGGGGCACAGATACGCAGTATTTT. The chain links TRBV6-6 to TRBJ2-3; 11 bases align to TRBD2. V lost 5 bases to trimming and J lost 1 base; unmatched junction nucleotides: 2. CDR1 is MNHNY and CDR2 is SVGAGI in the germline V gene (reference sequence). This CDR3 contains 15 residues.

The rearrangement joins TRBV18 to TRBJ2-7; D possibly uses TRBD1 or TRBD2 (6 bases each). This CDR3 is built from 13 residues. Trimming stripped 2 bases from V and 4 bases from J, with 9 bases between. The germline V gene has CDR1 KGHSH and CDR2 LQKENI. CDR3: CASSPAGQYEQYF. CDR3 sequence (DNA): TGTGCCAGCTCACCAGCGGGACAATACGAGCAGTACTTC.

This clonotype was seen a single time. This chain joins TRBV13 and TRBJ2-1; 10 bases match TRBD2. The CDR3 contains 15 residues. CDR1 is PRHDT and CDR2 is FYEKMQ in the germline V gene (reference sequence). V lost 1 base, J lost 7 bases, and 4 bases stayed unmatched. The CDR3 nucleotides read TGTGCCAGCAGCTTAGAGCGGGGGGGCGGGAATGAGCAGTTCTTC. Translated, it gives CASSLERGGGNEQFF.

This clonotype was detected many times. The chain is built from TRBV5-1 and TRBJ2-5; TRBD1 aligns across 9 bases. The CDR3 spans 14 residues. V dropped 7 bases and J dropped 2; count of bases not matched to a gene: 6. The germline gives CDR1 SGHRS, CDR2 YFSETQ. This CDR3 reads CASRTGTGQETQYF. The CDR3 region has the DNA TGCGCCAGCCGAACCGGGACAGGGCAAGAGACCCAGTACTTC.

This clonotype was seen repeatedly, ten times or more. This chain connects TRBV29-1 to TRBJ2-1; unclear D gene. The CDR3 sequence is 14 residues long. V dropped 5 bases and J dropped 7 bases, with 18 bases sitting between them. Germline CDR1 and CDR2: SQVTM and ANQGSEA. DNA for the CDR3: TGCAGCGTTTCACCGATATTGGTGATAAATGAGCAGTTCTTC. This sequence encodes CSVSPILVINEQFF.

This clonotype was counted many times. J is TRBJ2-2 and V is TRBV7-2; 7 bases fit TRBD2. Per germline, CDR1 SGHTA and CDR2 FQGNSA. The CDR3 loop spans 14 amino acids. Trimming cost V 5 bases and J 2 bases; bases outside gene matches: 2. The CDR3 region is CASSPSGNTGELFF. The CDR3 DNA reads TGTGCCAGCAGCCCTAGCGGTAACACCGGGGAGCTGTTTTTT.